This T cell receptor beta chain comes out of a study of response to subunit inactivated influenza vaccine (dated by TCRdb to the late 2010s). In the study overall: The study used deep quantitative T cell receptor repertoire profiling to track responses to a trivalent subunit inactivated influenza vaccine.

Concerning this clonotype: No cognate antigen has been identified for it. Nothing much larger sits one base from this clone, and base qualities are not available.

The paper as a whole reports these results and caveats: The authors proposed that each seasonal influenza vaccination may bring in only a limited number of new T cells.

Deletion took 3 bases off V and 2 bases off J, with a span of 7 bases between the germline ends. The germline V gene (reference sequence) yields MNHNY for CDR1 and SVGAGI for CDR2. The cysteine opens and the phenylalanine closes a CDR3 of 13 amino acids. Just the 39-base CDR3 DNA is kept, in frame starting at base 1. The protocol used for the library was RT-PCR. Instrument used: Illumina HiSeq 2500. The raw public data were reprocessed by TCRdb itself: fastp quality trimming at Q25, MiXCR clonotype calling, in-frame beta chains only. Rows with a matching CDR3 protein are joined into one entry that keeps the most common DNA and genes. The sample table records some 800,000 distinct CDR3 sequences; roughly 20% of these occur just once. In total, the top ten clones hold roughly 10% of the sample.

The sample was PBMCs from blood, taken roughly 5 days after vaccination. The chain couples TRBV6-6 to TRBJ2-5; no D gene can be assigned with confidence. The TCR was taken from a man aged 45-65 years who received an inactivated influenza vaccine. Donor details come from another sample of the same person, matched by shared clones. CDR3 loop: CASSYRRQETQYF. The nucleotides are TGTGCCAGCAGTTATAGGCGGCAAGAGACCCAGTACTTC.